This T cell receptor (beta chain) was documented in a study of blood T cell repertoires in COVID-19. Study as a whole: The cDNA or gDNA used as material had been derived from T cells, B-cell-depleted T cells, or PBMCs.

Source study methods: Reference gene primer amplification gave estimated nucleated cell counts. TCRdb keeps only in-frame clones here, not all; method: immunoSEQ multiplex PCR. V and J calls and clone size are as listed in that table; D and trimming were resolved from the DNA. The sample records some 150,000 clones, more than 65% being singletons. V shed 2 bases and J 0 bases; nucleotides not matched to a gene: 0. This CDR3 spans 14 amino acids. CDR1 is KGHSH and CDR2 is LQKENI in the germline V gene. Cohorts were based on clinical histories the participants reported. The sequence derives from a man aged 50-60 years who had recovered from COVID-19. The sample taken for sequencing was PBMCs or T cells enriched from blood (not recorded which). This sequence joins TRBV18 and TRBJ1-1; 7 bases agree with TRBD1. In nucleotides, the CDR3 is TGTGCCAGCTCACCAGACAGGGTGAACACTGAAGCTTTCTTT. Residues: CASSPDRVNTEAFF.